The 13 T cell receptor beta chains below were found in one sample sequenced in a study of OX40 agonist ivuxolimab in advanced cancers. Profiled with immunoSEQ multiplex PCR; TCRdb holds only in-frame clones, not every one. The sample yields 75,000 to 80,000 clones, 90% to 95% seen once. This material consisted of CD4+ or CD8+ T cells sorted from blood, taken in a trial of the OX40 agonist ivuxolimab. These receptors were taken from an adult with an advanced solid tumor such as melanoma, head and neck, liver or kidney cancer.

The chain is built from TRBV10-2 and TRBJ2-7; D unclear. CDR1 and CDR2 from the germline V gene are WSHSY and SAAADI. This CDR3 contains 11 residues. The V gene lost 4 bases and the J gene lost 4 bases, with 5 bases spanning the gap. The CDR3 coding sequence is TGCGCCAGCAGTGTGGCATACGAGCAGTACTTC. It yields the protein CASSVAYEQYF.

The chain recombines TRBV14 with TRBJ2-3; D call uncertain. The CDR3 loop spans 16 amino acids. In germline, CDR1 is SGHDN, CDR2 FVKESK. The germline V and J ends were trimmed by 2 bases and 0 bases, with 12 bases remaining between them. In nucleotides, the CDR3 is TGTGCCAGCAGCCAACTTGTGGGATCCAGCACAGATACGCAGTATTTT. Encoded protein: CASSQLVGSSTDTQYF.

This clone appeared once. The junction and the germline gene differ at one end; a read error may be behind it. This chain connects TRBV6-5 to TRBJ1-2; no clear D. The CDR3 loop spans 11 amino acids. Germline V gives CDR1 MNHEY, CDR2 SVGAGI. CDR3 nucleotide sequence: TGTGCCAGCAGTTACGGTTCAGTTTTTGAGTTC. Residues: CASSYGSVFEF.

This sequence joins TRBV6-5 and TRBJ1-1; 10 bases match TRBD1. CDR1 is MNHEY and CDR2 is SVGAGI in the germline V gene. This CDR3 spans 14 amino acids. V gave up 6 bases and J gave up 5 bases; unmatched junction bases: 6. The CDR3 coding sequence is TGTGCCAGCAGCCAGACAGGGGGCAGGACTGAAGCTTTCTTT. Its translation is CASSQTGGRTEAFF.

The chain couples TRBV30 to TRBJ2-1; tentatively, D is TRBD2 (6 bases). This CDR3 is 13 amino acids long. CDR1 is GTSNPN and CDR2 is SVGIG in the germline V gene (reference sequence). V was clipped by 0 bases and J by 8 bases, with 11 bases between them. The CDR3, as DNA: TGTGCCTGGAGTGTCGGGGGATTTTATGAGCAGTTCTTC. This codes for CAWSVGGFYEQFF.

The CDR3: CASSRDSFSYEQYF. The CDR3 DNA follows: TGTGCCAGCAGCCGGGACAGTTTCTCCTACGAGCAGTACTTC. V is TRBV7-9 and J is TRBJ2-7, with TRBD1 identical over 7 bases. There are 14 residues in the CDR3. V was clipped by 5 bases and J by 0 bases; unmatched bases: 4. Germline V gives CDR1 SEHNR, CDR2 FQNEAQ (reference sequence).

The CDR3 reads CATLEGYSYEQYF. CDR3 in DNA: TGTGCCACCCTTGAGGGATACTCCTACGAGCAGTACTTC. The chain joins TRBV28 to TRBJ2-7, with D maybe TRBD2 (5 bases). V lost 10 bases and J 0 bases, leaving 13 bases between the germline ends. Germline assignment: CDR1 MDHEN and CDR2 SYDVKM. The CDR3 is 13 amino acids.

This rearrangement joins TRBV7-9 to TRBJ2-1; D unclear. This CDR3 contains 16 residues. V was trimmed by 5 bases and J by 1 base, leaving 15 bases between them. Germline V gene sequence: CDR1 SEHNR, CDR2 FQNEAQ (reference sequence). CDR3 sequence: CASSPTNLASYNEQFF. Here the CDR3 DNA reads TGTGCCAGCAGCCCCACAAATTTGGCGTCCTACAATGAGCAGTTCTTC.

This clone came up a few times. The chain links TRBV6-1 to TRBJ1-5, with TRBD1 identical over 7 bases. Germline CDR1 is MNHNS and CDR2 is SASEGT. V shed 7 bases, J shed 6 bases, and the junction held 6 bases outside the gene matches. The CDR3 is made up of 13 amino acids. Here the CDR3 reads CASTTQGSQPQHF. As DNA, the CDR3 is TGTGCCAGCACTACACAGGGGAGTCAGCCCCAGCATTTT.

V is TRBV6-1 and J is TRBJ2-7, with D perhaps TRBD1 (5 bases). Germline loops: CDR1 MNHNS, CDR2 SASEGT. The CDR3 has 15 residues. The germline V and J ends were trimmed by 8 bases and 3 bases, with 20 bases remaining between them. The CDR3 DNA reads TGTGCCAGCCGGCTCAGGGAATCTATCGGCTACGAGCAGTACTTC. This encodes CASRLRESIGYEQYF.

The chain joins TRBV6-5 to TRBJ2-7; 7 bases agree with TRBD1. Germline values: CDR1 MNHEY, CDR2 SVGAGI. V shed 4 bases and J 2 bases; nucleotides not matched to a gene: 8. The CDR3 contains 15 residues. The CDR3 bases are TGTGCCAGCAGTTCCGGGACAGACGGGCCCTACGAGCAGTACTTC. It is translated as CASSSGTDGPYEQYF.

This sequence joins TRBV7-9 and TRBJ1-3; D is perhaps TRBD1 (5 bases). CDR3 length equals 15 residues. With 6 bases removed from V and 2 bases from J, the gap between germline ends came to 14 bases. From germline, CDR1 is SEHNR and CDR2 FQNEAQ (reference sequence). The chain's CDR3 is CASSRGAGTGNTIYF. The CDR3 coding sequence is TGTGCCAGCAGTAGAGGTGCAGGGACTGGAAACACCATATATTTT.

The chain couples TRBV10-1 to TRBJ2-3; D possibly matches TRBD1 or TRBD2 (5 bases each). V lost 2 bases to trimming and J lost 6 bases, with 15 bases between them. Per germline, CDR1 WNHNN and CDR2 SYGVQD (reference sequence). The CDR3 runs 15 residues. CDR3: CASSEIRDGHDTQYF. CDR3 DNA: TGCGCCAGCAGTGAGATCCGGGACGGACACGATACGCAGTATTTT.